The 30 T cell receptor beta chains given below trace back to one sample, sequenced in a study of vaccination and CD4 T cells after COVID-19 (dated by TCRdb to 2021 to 2024). This specimen's treatment or condition label, per the study, means: approximately 10-day PBMC culture with coronavirus spike peptide pools or control peptides (ViraFEST assay). Libraries were made using PCR. TCRdb records Illumina iSeq 100 as the sequencer. DNA from cultured CD4+ T cells underwent TCR sequencing with the Oncomine TCR Beta short-read assay at the Johns Hopkins FTIC core. TCRdb's own reprocessing of the public reads used fastp at Q25 and MiXCR and kept productive beta chains. For every CDR3 protein sequence, its rows merge into one entry that carries the most common genes and DNA. The table for this sample lists 4,000 to 4,500 distinct CDR3 sequences; about a fifth of them were counted only once. Roughly a quarter of the sample comes from the top ten.

The antigens of these receptors remain unknown. Sample: CD4+ T cells from blood, cultured in vitro. These receptors originate from a human donor who had recovered from COVID-19.

V is TRBV7-9 and J is TRBJ2-7; weak D call: TRBD1 (5 bases). This CDR3 has 14 amino acids. Trimming took off 2 bases at V and 5 bases at J, with 13 bases between the two ends. Germline V gene data show CDR1 as SEHNR and CDR2 as FQNEAQ (reference sequence). This CDR3 is CASSLSSGNHEQYF. In DNA form, the CDR3 reads TGTGCCAGCAGCTTAAGTTCAGGGAACCACGAGCAGTACTTC.

V usage is TRBV30 and J usage is TRBJ1-5; 7 nucleotides line up with TRBD1. J gave up 2 bases and V 5 bases, and 6 bases lay outside the gene matches. Germline lookup yields CDR1 GTSNPN and CDR2 SVGIG (reference sequence). This CDR3 is built from 14 residues. The DNA of the CDR3 is TGTGCCTGGGGACTGGACAGGCGCAATCAGCCCCAGCATTTT. Amino acid sequence: CAWGLDRRNQPQHF.

Only a few counts were recorded for this clonotype. The V gene is TRBV5-4, the J gene TRBJ2-5; the match to TRBD2 covers 12 bases. Germline assignment: CDR1 SGHNT and CDR2 YYREEE (reference sequence). After removal of 3 bases from V and 0 bases from J, the junction contained 0 bases not matched to a gene. The CDR3 loop spans 15 amino acids. CDR3 nucleotide sequence: TGTGCCAGCAGCTGGACTAGCGGGGACCAAGAGACCCAGTACTTC. Translation gives CASSWTSGDQETQYF.

This chain joins TRBV4-2 and TRBJ1-1; 7 bases match TRBD1. The germline V gene encodes CDR1 LGHNA and CDR2 YNFKEQ. With V trimmed by 4 bases and J by 1 base, 3 bases remained unmatched. This CDR3 comprises 14 residues. The CDR3 DNA reads as TGTGCCAGCAGCCTTCAGGGGGGGAACACTGAAGCTTTCTTT. Translating gives CASSLQGGNTEAFF.

This chain connects TRBV7-3 to TRBJ2-1, with 8 positions matching TRBD2. V shed 5 bases, J shed 0 bases, and the junction held 3 bases outside the gene matches. The length of the CDR3 is 15 residues. Germline CDR1 and CDR2: SGHTA and FQGTGA. The CDR3 nucleotides read TGTGCCAGCAGCCCGACTAGCGTCTCCTACAATGAGCAGTTCTTC. The encoded protein is CASSPTSVSYNEQFF.

V and J are TRBV5-1 and TRBJ2-1, with 9 bases fitting TRBD2. Trimming removed 0 bases from V and 4 bases from J; junction bases left unmatched: 14. CDR3 length: 19 residues. The V gene's germline CDR1 is SGHRS and CDR2 YFSETQ. The CDR3 region has the DNA TGCGCCAGCAGCTTGGCCGCCTGGACTCTAGCGGGGATTTACAATGAGCAGTTCTTC. This translates into CASSLAAWTLAGIYNEQFF.

This clonotype counts as medium-sized (0.01 to 0.1%). The J gene is TRBJ1-2, the V gene TRBV30; maybe TRBD1 (5 bases). Germline V lookup: CDR1 GTSNPN, CDR2 SVGIG (reference sequence). The V and J ends lost 3 bases and 10 bases respectively, with 15 bases between them. The CDR3 sequence is 12 residues long. CDR3 amino acids: CAWSGGGFDYTF. For the CDR3, the DNA is TGTGCCTGGAGCGGGGGAGGGTTTGACTACACCTTC.

The chain couples TRBV6-1 to TRBJ2-4; D is possibly TRBD2 (5 bases). CDR1 is MNHNS and CDR2 is SASEGT in the germline V gene. V was pared by 5 bases and J by 3 bases, with 17 bases between. The CDR3 is made up of 16 amino acids. The CDR3 here is CASSTGFNSGKNIQYF. CDR3 DNA: TGTGCCAGCAGTACGGGGTTCAACTCGGGCAAAAACATTCAGTACTTC.

This clonotype was found a few times. V and J are TRBV12-3 or TRBV12-4 and TRBJ2-3, with 7 bases matching TRBD1. V was clipped by 3 bases and J by 3 bases; unmatched bases: 6. This CDR3 spans 15 amino acids. The CDR3 region is CASSLGTDRTDTQYF. The CDR3 DNA sequence: TGTGCCAGCAGTTTGGGGACAGATAGAACAGATACGCAGTATTTT.

This clonotype came up a few times. V gene TRBV4-1 combines with J gene TRBJ2-5; D is ambiguous. Trimming took 1 base from V and 5 from J, leaving 8 bases between them. CDR1 and CDR2 (germline): MGHRA, YSYEKL. This CDR3 contains 13 residues. The CDR3 bases are TGCGCCAGCAGCCAAGTACAATGGGAGACCCAGTACTTC. It encodes CASSQVQWETQYF.

The sample holds a few counts of this clonotype. V and J are TRBV15 and TRBJ2-1; TRBD2 aligns across 10 bases. The CDR3 contains 11 residues. The V segment lost 4 bases and the J segment 15 bases; nucleotides outside the gene matches: 3. Germline V gene sequence: CDR1 LNHNV, CDR2 YYDKDF (reference sequence). CDR3 protein: CATSKSGGVFF. The CDR3 DNA is TGTGCCACCAGCAAAAGCGGGGGGGTGTTCTTC.

V is TRBV2 and J is TRBJ1-5; TRBD1 matches 10 bases. Germline values: CDR1 SNHLY, CDR2 FYNNEI. Trimming cost V 0 bases and J 6 bases; bases outside gene matches: 5. This CDR3 has 16 residues. The DNA for the CDR3 is TGTGCCAGCAGTGAAGCGCGACAGGGGGCGGGTCAGCCCCAGCATTTT. This encodes CASSEARQGAGQPQHF.

This sequence joins TRBV5-6 and TRBJ1-2; D not resolved. This CDR3 is built from 12 residues. CDR1 SGHDT and CDR2 YYEEEE come from the germline V gene. V lost 0 bases and J 4 bases, leaving 4 bases between the germline ends. This CDR3 reads CASSLEGYGYTF. The CDR3, as DNA: TGTGCCAGCAGCTTGGAGGGCTATGGCTACACCTTC.

This clonotype showed up just a few times. The chain joins TRBV10-3 to TRBJ2-7; D may match TRBD1 or TRBD2 (5 bases each). The CDR3 loop spans 15 amino acids. The V end was cut by 6 bases, the J end by 0 bases, with 15 bases between. The V gene's germline CDR1 is ENHRY and CDR2 SYGVKD. In nucleotides, the CDR3 is TGTGCCATCAGATCGTCGAAGGGGAGCTCCTACGAGCAGTACTTC. Its translation is CAIRSSKGSSYEQYF.

A few counts support this clonotype. CDR3 loop: CASSVGQGAYYEQYF. In DNA, the CDR3 is TGTGCCAGCAGCGTTGGGCAGGGGGCCTACTACGAGCAGTACTTC. The rearrangement joins TRBV6-1 to TRBJ2-7, with TRBD1 matching 8 bases. The CDR3 has 15 residues. In germline, CDR1 is MNHNS, CDR2 SASEGT. With 6 bases clipped from V and 3 bases from J, the junction kept 10 bases outside the gene matches.

This clonotype was seen a handful of times. This chain links TRBV30 with TRBJ2-7, with D possibly matching TRBD2 (6 bases). The CDR3 loop spans 13 amino acids. Trimming left V 7 bases short and J 5 bases short, with 18 bases between. Germline CDR1 reads GTSNPN; CDR2 reads SVGIG (reference sequence). CDR3 nucleotide sequence: TGTGCCTTACAACTTGCGGGGTTCAACGAGCAGTACTTC. Protein: CALQLAGFNEQYF.

The chain employs TRBV6-2 or TRBV6-3 and TRBJ2-7; 10 bases are a match to TRBD1. Per the germline V gene, CDR1 is MNHEY and CDR2 is SVGEGT. CDR3 length: 13 residues. V lost 6 bases, J lost 3 bases, and 2 bases stayed unmatched. CDR3 nucleotides: TGTGCCAGCAGAGGGACAGGGGACTACGAGCAGTACTTC. Protein product: CASRGTGDYEQYF.

This sequence joins TRBV5-8 and TRBJ2-2; 7 bases are shared with TRBD1. V was clipped by 3 bases and J by 6 bases; unmatched bases: 11. The CDR3 totals 16 residues. Germline V gene data show CDR1 as SGHTS and CDR2 as YDEGEE. The CDR3 sequence: CASSYGLQGYAGELFF. Here the CDR3 DNA reads TGTGCCAGCAGCTATGGGTTACAGGGGTATGCCGGGGAGCTGTTTTTT.

The rearrangement uses TRBV5-6 and TRBJ2-2; TRBD1 matches 7 bases. Germline V gives CDR1 SGHDT, CDR2 YYEEEE. The V and J ends lost 3 bases and 5 bases, in that order; junction bases with no gene match: 4. This CDR3 spans 14 amino acids. The CDR3: CASSSGQPTGELFF. The CDR3 DNA sequence: TGTGCCAGCAGCTCGGGACAGCCTACCGGGGAGCTGTTTTTT.

V is TRBV18 and J is TRBJ1-3; TRBD1 might be the D (5 bases). This CDR3 has 16 amino acids. The germline CDR1 and CDR2 sequences are KGHSH and LQKENI. Trimming shortened V by 2 bases and J by 0 bases, and 11 bases separated the two germline ends. The CDR3 reads CASSPVGDRSGNTIYF. The CDR3 DNA reads as TGTGCCAGCTCACCAGTTGGGGACCGCTCTGGAAACACCATATATTTT. Supplemented by reference TRBV18 and TRBJ1-3, the full variable domain reads NAGVMQNPRHLVRRRGQEARLRCSPMKGHSHVYWYRQLPEEGLKFMVYLQKENIIDESGMPKERFSAEFPKEGPSILRIQQVVRGDSAAYFCASSPVGDRSGNTIYFGEGSWLTVV.

In this sample, this clonotype is medium-sized. The chain recombines TRBV11-2 with TRBJ1-1, with a weak D call TRBD1 (6 bases). V was cut by 3 bases and J by 5 bases, with 13 bases left in between. The CDR3 consists of 14 residues. CDR1 SGHAT and CDR2 FQNNGV come from the germline V gene. CDR3 bases: TGTGCCAGCAGCTTGCACAGGGATGTAACTGAAGCTTTCTTT. Translated: CASSLHRDVTEAFF.

This clonotype was counted between two and nine times. The limits of the CDR3 on the DNA are not certain, so only TCRdb's listed CDR3 is given. The chain recombines TRBV7-5 with TRBJ2-7; the DNA was not compared with TRBD1, the D call given in the table. TRBV7-5 is shown as a pseudogene. Including both end residues, the CDR3 is 19 amino acids long. This CDR3 is CISVSEAPNPGQGIYEQYF.

This clonotype has only a few counts. The chain couples TRBV20-1 to TRBJ2-1, with 12 bases lining up with TRBD2. This CDR3 spans 15 amino acids. V dropped 5 bases and J dropped 6; count of bases not matched to a gene: 8. From germline, CDR1 is DFQATT and CDR2 SNEGSKA (reference sequence). The CDR3 bases are TGCAGTGCTCCTTCTAGCGGGGGGGCCGGCAATGAGCAGTTCTTC. Translating gives CSAPSSGGAGNEQFF.

J is TRBJ1-6 and V is TRBV3-1; D perhaps matches TRBD1 (6 bases). CDR3 size: 13 residues. The germline V and J ends were trimmed by 4 bases and 9 bases, with 10 bases remaining between them. CDR1 and CDR2 (germline): LGHDT, YNNKEL (reference sequence). CDR3 region: CASSPDRISPLHF. The CDR3 DNA sequence: TGTGCCAGCAGCCCGGACAGAATTTCACCCCTCCACTTT.

As to this clonotype: The junction shows a germline mismatch at one end, possibly a read error. V usage is TRBV6-1 and J usage is TRBJ2-7, with 9 bases lining up with TRBD1. The CDR3 consists of 14 residues. In germline, CDR1 is MNHNS, CDR2 SASEGT. The CDR3 loop reads CASTLDRGSCEQYF. The CDR3 nucleotides read TGTGCCAGCACTTTGGACAGGGGATCCTGCGAGCAGTACTTC.

There are a few counts of this clonotype. The V call is TRBV6-1, the J call TRBJ1-3; D possibly corresponds to TRBD1 (6 bases). CDR1 and CDR2 from the germline V gene are MNHNS and SASEGT. The CDR3 is 14 amino acids. Trimming took 6 bases from V and 3 from J, leaving 12 bases between them. The CDR3 bases are TGTGCCAGCAGGACGGACAGAAGTGGAAACACCATATATTTT. This codes for CASRTDRSGNTIYF.

The genes are TRBV5-6 and TRBJ1-2; D not certain. The CDR3 length is 13 residues. V lost 4 bases, J lost 6 bases, and 13 bases lay in between. Germline V gene lookup returns CDR1 SGHDT and CDR2 YYEEEE. The CDR3 is CASSPAGDHGYTF. The DNA for the CDR3 is TGTGCCAGCAGCCCCGCCGGAGACCATGGCTACACCTTC.

This clonotype turned up a few times. The genes are TRBV6-1 and TRBJ1-1, with D hard to call. Germline V gives CDR1 MNHNS, CDR2 SASEGT. The germline V and J ends were trimmed by 6 bases and 1 base, with 3 bases remaining between them. There are 11 residues in the CDR3. Written as DNA, the CDR3 is TGTGCCAGCAGGAGGAACACTGAAGCTTTCTTT. As protein: CASRRNTEAFF.

With respect to this clonotype: A read error may be the cause here, since a much bigger clone is one base away. This chain uses TRBV6-1 with TRBJ1-1; D is uncertain. This CDR3 spans 13 amino acids. Germline V lookup: CDR1 MNHNS, CDR2 SASEGT. Deletions cut 7 bases from V and 4 bases from J, with 13 bases between. The CDR3 coding sequence is TGTGCCAGCACCCCGACACCCGGCACTGAAGCTTTCTTT. Protein product: CASTPTPGTEAFF.

CDR3 amino acids: CASSTDYRGRDTEAFF. CDR3 in DNA: TGTGCCAGCAGTACAGATTACAGGGGTAGGGACACTGAAGCTTTCTTT. The chain has TRBV6-1 and TRBJ1-1, with 7 bases fitting TRBD1. Trimming at V came to 5 bases and at J to 3 bases, leaving 12 bases not matched to a gene. The CDR3 covers 16 residues. CDR1 and CDR2 from the germline V gene are MNHNS and SASEGT.